This TCR beta chain was recovered during a study of PD-L1 blockade in urothelial cancer. Study details: A median approximately 150,000 T cells were found in blood samples. Regarding the study as a whole: Tumor-associated clones in blood expanded more at 3 weeks in durable-benefit patients.

Germline loops: CDR1 LNHDA, CDR2 SQIVND (reference sequence). V shed 9 bases and J 3 bases; nucleotides not matched to a gene: 7. This CDR3 comprises 14 residues. Sequencing was performed with immunoSEQ multiplex PCR; in TCRdb, only in-frame clones are kept and a portion is missing. The sample records roughly 44,000 clones, around 82% being singletons. As for this clone: Its target is unknown.

The sample was PBMCs, taken around atezolizumab (anti-PD-L1) treatment. The chain joins TRBV19 to TRBJ2-2; 7 bases are a match to TRBD1. The sequence was collected from an older man with urothelial cancer. CDR3 residues: CASERQGHTGELFF. The CDR3 DNA follows: TGTGCCAGCGAACGACAGGGACACACCGGGGAGCTGTTTTTT.